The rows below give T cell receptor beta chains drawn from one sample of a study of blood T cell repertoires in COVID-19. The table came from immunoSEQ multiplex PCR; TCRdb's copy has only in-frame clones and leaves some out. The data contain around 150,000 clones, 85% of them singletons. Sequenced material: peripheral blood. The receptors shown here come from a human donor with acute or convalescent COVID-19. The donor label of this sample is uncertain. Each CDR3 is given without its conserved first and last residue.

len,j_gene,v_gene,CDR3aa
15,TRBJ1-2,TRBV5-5,ASSLEGGSRGPHGYT
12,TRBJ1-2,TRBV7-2,ASSSLTGLGGYT
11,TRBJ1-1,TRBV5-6,ASRTGSHTEAF
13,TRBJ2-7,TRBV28,ASSPVRSDLYEQY
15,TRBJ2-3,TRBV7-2,ASSLSSGGPPTDTQY
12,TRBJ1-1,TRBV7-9,ASSLGQKNTEAF
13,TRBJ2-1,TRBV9,ASSERGGFYNEQF
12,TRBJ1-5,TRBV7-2,ASSPDRTNQPQH
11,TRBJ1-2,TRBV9,ASSVEAGYGYT
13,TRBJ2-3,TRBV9,ASSPRPAGTDTQY
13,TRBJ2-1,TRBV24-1,ATSAGGSSYNEQF
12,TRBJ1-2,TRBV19,ASSYLGGGNGYT
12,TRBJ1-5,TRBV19,ASSRDRDRQPQH
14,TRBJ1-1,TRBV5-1,ASSLTYRGRNTEAF
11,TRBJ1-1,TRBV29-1,SVEGLFGTEAF
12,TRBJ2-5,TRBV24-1,ATGGSGGQETQY
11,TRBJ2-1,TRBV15,ATSRDNLNEQF
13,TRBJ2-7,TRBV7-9,ASSSTSDRYYEQY
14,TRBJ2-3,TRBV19,ASSAQRQAITDTQY
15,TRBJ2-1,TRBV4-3,ASSQRPASGGNNEQF
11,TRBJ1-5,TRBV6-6,ASSYAGNQPQH
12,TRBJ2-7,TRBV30,AGVGRVKGYEQY
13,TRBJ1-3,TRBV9,ASSVDGISGNTIY
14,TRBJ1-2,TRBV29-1,SVEEEDRAIPYGYT
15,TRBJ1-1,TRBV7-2,ASSSRGPPVLYTEAF
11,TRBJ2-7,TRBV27,ASHRGGTYEQY
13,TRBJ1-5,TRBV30,AWSVRARGNQPQH
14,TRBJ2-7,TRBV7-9,ASSPPLRQGLYEQY
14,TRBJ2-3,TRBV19,ASSIMRGARTDTQY
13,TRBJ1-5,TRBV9,ASSLRGRADQPQH
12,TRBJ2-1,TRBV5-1,ASSSEGGSNEQF
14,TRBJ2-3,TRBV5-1,ASSLSGQSSTDTQY
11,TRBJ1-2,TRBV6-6,ASRTLTGIRHT
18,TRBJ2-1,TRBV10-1,ASSTRTPDYLAGANNEQF
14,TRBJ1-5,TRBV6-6,ASSYPRVDGNQPQH
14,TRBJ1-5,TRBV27,ASRPLSGGDNQPQH
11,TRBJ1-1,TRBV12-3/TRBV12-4,ASSLGGGTEAF
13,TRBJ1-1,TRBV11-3,ASSLNQGSNTEAF
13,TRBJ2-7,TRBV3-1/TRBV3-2,ASSQGDRSSYEQY
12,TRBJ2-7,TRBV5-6,ASSLGDRSYEQY
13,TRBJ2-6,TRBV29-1,SVPGQGPGANVLT
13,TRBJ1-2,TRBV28,ASSPRRTGVYGYT
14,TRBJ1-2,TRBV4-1,ASSRSGTGDAYGYT
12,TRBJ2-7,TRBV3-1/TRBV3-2,ASSQDARGAEQY
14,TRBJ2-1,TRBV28,ASSLTGGAINNEQF
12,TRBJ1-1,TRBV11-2,ASSYSGGQTEAF
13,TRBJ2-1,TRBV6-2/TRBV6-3,ASSFGQGAYNEQF
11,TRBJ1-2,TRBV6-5,ASSSYMGGGYT
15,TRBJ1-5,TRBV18,ASSLGQGAGLSQPQH
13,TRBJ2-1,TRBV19,ASIDSGRRVDEQF
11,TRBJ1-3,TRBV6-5,ATYYFSGNTIY
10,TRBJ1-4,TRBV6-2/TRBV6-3,ASSYRYEKLF
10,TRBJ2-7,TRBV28,ASSSGRDEQY
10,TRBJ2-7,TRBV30,AWKYRGYEQY
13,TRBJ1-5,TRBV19,ASREQGASNQPQH